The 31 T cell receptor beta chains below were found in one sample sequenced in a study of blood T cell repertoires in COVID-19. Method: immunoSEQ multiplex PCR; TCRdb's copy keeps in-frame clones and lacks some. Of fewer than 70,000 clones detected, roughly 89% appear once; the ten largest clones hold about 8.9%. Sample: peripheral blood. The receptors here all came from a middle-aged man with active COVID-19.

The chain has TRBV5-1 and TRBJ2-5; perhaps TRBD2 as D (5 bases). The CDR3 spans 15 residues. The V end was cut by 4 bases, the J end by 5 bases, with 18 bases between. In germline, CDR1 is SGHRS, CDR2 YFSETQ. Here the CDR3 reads CASSKGTASRETQYF. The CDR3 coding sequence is TGCGCCAGCAGCAAAGGAACGGCTAGCCGGGAGACCCAGTACTTC.

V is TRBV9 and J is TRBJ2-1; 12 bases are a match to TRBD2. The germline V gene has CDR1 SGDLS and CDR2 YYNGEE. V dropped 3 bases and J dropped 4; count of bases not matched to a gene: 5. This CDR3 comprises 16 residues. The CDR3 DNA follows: TGTGCCAGCAGCGGGAGAGGACTAGCGGGGTACAATGAGCAGTTCTTC. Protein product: CASSGRGLAGYNEQFF.

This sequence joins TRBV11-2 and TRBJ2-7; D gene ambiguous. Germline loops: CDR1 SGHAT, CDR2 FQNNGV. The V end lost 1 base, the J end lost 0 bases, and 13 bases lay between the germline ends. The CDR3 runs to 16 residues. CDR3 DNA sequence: TGTGCCAGCAGCTTAGCGTGGGCAGTCAGCTCCTACGAGCAGTACTTC. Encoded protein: CASSLAWAVSSYEQYF. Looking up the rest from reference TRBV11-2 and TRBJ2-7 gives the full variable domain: EAGVAQSPRYKIIEKRQSVAFWCNPISGHATLYWYQQILGQGPKLLIQFQNNGVVDDSQLPKDRFSAERLKGVDSTLKIQPAKLEDSAVYLCASSLAWAVSSYEQYFGPGTRLTVT.

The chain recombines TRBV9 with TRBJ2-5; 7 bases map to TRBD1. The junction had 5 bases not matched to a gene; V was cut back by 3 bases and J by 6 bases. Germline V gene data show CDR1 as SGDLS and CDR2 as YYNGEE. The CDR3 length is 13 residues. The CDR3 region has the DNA TGTGCCAGCAGCGACCGACAGGGCCAGACCCAGTACTTC. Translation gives CASSDRQGQTQYF. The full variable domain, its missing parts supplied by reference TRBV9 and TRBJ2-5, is DSGVTQTPKHLITATGQRVTLRCSPRSGDLSVYWYQQSLDQGLQFLIQYYNGEERAKGNILERFSAQQFPDLHSELNLSSLELGDSALYFCASSDRQGQTQYFGPGTRLLVL.

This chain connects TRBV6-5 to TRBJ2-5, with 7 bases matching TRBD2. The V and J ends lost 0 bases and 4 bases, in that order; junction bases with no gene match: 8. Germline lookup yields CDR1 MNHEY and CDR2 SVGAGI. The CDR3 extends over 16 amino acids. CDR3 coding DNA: TGTGCCAGCAGTTACTCGGTATACGGCGGGGGAGAGACCCAGTACTTC. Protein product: CASSYSVYGGGETQYF.

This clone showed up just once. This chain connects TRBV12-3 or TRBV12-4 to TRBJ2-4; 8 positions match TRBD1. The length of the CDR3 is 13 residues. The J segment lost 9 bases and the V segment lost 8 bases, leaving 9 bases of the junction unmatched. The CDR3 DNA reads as TGTGCCAGCGGCGCGGACAGGGCGGGCATTCAGTACTTC. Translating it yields CASGADRAGIQYF.

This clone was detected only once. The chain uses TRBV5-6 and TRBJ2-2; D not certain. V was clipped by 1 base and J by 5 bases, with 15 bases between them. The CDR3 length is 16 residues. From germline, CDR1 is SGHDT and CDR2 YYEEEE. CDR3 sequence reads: CASSLLRPLVTGELFF. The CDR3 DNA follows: TGTGCCAGCAGCTTGTTGAGGCCCCTGGTAACCGGGGAGCTGTTTTTT.

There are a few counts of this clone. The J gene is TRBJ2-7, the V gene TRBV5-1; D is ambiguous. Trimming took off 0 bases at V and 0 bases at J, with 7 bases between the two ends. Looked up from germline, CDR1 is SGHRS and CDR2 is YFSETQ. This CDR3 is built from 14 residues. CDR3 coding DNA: TGCGCCAGCAGCTTGGTCTGGAGCTCCTACGAGCAGTACTTC. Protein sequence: CASSLVWSSYEQYF.

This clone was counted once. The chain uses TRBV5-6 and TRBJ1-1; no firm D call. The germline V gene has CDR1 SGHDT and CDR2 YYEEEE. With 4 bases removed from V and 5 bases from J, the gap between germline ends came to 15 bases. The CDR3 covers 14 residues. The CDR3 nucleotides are TGTGCCAGCAGCCCTACAAACTCCGGGACTGAAGCTTTCTTT. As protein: CASSPTNSGTEAFF.

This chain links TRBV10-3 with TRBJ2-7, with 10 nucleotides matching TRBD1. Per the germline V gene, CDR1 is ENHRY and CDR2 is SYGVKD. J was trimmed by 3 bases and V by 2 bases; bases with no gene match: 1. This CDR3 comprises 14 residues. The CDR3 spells CAISERDRGYEQYF. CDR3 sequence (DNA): TGTGCCATCAGTGAGAGGGACAGGGGCTACGAGCAGTACTTC.

DNA for the CDR3: TGTGCCAGCAGCAGGGGACAGGGACGTTCCTTGCCCACCGAGCAGTACTTC. This sequence encodes CASSRGQGRSLPTEQYF. This chain joins TRBV7-8 and TRBJ2-7; TRBD1 agrees at 9 bases. The CDR3 is made up of 17 amino acids. The V gene end was trimmed by 5 bases and the J gene end by 6 bases; junction bases not matched to a gene: 17. Germline CDR1 SGHVS, CDR2 FQNEAQ.

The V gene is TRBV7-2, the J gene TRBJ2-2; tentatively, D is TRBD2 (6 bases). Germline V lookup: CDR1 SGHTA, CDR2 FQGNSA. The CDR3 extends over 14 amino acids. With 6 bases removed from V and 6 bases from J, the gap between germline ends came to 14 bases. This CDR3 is CASSSGLTPGELFF. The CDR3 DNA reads TGTGCCAGCAGTTCGGGACTTACCCCCGGGGAGCTGTTTTTT.

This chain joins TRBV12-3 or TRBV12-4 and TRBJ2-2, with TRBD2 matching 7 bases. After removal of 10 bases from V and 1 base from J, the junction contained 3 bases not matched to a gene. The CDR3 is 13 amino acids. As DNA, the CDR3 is TGTGCCACCTCGGGGGGGAACACCGGGGAGCTGTTTTTT. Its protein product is CATSGGNTGELFF.

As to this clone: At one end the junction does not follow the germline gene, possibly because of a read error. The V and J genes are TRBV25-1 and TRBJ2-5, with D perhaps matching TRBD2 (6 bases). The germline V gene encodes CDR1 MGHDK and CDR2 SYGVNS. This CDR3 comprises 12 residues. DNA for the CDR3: TGTGCCAGCGGACCCTCGACTAGTCCCAGGGACTTC. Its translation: CASGPSTSPRDF.

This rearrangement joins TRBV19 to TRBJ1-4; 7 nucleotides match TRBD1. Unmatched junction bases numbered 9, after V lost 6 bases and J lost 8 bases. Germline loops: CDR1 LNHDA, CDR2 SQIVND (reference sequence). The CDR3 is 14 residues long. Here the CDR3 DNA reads TGTGCCAGTAGGAACAGGGGAGGAGAGGAAAAACTGTTTTTT. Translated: CASRNRGGEEKLFF.

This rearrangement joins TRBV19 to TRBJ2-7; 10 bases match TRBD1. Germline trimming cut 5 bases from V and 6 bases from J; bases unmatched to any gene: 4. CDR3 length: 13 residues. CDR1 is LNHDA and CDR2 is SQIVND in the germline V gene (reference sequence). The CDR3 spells CASSGGTGVEQYF. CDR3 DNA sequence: TGTGCCAGTAGTGGGGGGACAGGGGTCGAGCAGTACTTC.

The CDR3 DNA sequence: TGTGCCAGCAGCCAGCGCCGATGGGAGACCCAGTACTTC. This gives the protein CASSQRRWETQYF. The chain employs TRBV3-1 (or the pseudogene TRBV3-2) and TRBJ2-5; no reliable D call. Germline V CDR1 and CDR2: LGHDT, YNNKEL (reference sequence). The CDR3 spans 13 residues. V lost 3 bases to trimming and J lost 5 bases, with 10 bases between them.

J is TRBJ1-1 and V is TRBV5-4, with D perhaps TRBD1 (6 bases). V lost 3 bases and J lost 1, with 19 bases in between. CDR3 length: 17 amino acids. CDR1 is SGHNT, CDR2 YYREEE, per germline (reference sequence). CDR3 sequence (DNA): TGTGCCAGCAGCTCAAAGACACAGGGCCTGAGGAACACTGAAGCTTTCTTT. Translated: CASSSKTQGLRNTEAFF.

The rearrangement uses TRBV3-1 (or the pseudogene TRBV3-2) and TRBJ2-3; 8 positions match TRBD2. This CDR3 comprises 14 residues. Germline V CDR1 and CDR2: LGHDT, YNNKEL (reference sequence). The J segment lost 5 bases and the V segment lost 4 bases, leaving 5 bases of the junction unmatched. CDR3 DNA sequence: TGTGCCAGCAGCCTTAGCGGGGCGGGAGATACGCAGTATTTT. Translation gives CASSLSGAGDTQYF.

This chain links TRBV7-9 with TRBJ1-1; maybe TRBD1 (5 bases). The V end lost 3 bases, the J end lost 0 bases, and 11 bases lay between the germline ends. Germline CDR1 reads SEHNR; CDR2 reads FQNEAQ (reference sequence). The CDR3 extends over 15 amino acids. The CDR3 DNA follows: TGTGCCAGCAGCTTTTCGACAGTATTGAACACTGAAGCTTTCTTT. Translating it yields CASSFSTVLNTEAFF.

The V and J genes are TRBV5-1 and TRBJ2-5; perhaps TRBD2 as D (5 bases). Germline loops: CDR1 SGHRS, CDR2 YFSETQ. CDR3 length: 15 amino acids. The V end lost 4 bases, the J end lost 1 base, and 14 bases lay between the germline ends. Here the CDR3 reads CASSPGSNSQETQYF. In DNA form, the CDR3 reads TGCGCCAGCAGCCCGGGGTCCAATTCCCAAGAGACCCAGTACTTC.

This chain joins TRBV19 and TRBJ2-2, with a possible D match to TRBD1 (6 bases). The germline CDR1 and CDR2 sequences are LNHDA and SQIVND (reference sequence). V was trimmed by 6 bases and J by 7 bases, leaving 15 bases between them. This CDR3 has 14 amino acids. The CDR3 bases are TGTGCCAGTAGCATACAGGGATACAACGGGGAGCTGTTTTTT. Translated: CASSIQGYNGELFF.

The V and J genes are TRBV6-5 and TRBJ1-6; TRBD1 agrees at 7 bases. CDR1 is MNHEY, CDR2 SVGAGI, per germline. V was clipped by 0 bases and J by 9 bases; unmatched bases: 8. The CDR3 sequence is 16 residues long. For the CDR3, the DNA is TGTGCCAGCAGTTACTCTTTCAGGGGGGACGGTTCACCCCTCCACTTT. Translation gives CASSYSFRGDGSPLHF.

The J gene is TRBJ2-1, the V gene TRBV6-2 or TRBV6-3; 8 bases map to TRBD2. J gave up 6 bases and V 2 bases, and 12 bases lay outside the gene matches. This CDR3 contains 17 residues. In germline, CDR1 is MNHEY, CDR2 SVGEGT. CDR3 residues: CASSYDRGGRTSNEQFF. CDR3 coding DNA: TGTGCCAGCAGTTACGATCGGGGGGGCCGAACTAGCAATGAGCAGTTCTTC.

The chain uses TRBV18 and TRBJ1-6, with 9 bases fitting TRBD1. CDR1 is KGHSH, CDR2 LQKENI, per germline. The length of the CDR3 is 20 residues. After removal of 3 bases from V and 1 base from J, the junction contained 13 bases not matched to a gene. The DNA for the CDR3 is TGTGCCAGCTCACCTTTACCCCAGACAGGGGGGAGTTCCTATAATTCACCCCTCCACTTT. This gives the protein CASSPLPQTGGSSYNSPLHF.

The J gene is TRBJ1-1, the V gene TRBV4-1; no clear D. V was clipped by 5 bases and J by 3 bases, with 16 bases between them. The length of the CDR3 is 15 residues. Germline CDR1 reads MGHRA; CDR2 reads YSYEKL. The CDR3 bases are TGCGCCAGCAGCTATTCTTGGACCGGGGACACTGAAGCTTTCTTT. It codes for CASSYSWTGDTEAFF.

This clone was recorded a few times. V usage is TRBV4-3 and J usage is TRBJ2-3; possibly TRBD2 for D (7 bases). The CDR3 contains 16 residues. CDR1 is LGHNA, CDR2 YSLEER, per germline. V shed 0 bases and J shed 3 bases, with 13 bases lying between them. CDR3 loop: CASSQDSRGATDTQYF. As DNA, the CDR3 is TGCGCCAGCAGCCAAGATTCCCGGGGGGCGACAGATACGCAGTATTTT.

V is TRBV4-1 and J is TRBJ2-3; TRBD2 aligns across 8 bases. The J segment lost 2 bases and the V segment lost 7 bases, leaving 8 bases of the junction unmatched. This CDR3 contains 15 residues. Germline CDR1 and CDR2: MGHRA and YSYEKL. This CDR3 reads CASNKAGAFTDTQYF. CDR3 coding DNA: TGCGCCAGCAACAAAGCGGGGGCCTTCACAGATACGCAGTATTTT.

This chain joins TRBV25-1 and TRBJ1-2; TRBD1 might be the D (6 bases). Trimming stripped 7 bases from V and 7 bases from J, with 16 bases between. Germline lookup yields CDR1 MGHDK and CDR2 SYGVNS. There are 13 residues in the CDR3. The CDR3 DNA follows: TGTGCCAGCATCGGGCAGGGGAGGGGTGGCTACACCTTC. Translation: CASIGQGRGGYTF.

Written as DNA, the CDR3 is TGTGCCAGTAGTGCCTTCGGACTAGCGGGGGGTTCCCGGGGCGTACAGCAGTACTTC. As protein: CASSAFGLAGGSRGVQQYF. The V call is TRBV19, the J call TRBJ2-7; 14 bases are shared with TRBD2. The ends lost 5 bases at V and 8 bases at J; junction bases unmatched: 20. The V gene's germline CDR1 is LNHDA and CDR2 SQIVND (reference sequence). The CDR3 has 19 amino acids.

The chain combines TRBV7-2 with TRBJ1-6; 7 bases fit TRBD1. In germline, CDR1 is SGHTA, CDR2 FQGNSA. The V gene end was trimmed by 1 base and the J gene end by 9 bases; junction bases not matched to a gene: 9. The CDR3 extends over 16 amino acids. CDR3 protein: CASSLETGVSSSPLHF. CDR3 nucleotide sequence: TGTGCCAGCAGCTTAGAAACAGGGGTGTCTTCTTCACCCCTCCACTTT.